Below are 27 T cell receptor beta chains sequenced from a single sample in a study of tumor and adjacent non-tumor tissue in lung cancer listed by TCRdb under 2018. RNA was extracted from bulk unsorted tissue and checked for quality with a NanoDrop ND-1000 and an Agilent 2100. The normal lung samples consisted of distant non-tumor tissue collected more than 3 cm from the tumor edge. Libraries were prepared through multiplex PCR. TCRdb shows the sequencer as Illumina HiSeq 2500. TCRbeta libraries were constructed through three rounds of nested PCR with primers (Table S4) according to protocols modified from ARM-PCR. TCRdb applied fastp at Q25 and MiXCR to the public reads, then kept only in-frame beta chains. Each entry is one CDR3 protein sequence, shown with its most common DNA and genes. Here the sample has 60,000 or so distinct CDR3 sequences; about 56% occur a single time. About 31% of the sample goes to the ten largest clones.

The material sequenced was distant non-tumor lung tissue. The receptors were gathered from a man between 65 and 85 years old with non-small cell lung cancer.

With regard to this clonotype: Since no conserved phenylalanine or tryptophan closes the CDR3, a read error is the likely cause. The V gene is TRBV5-6, the J gene TRBJ1-5; tentatively, D is TRBD1 (5 bases). This CDR3 has 17 residues. Trimming stripped 1 base from V and 4 bases from J, with 18 bases between. Germline loops: CDR1 SGHDT, CDR2 YYEEEE. For the CDR3, the DNA is TGTGCCAGCAGCTTGACTCGAGGGGTATATAGTAATCAGCCCCAGCATATT. It codes for CASSLTRGVYSNQPQHI.

Comments on this clonotype: Germline is not matched at one junction end, which may reflect a read error. The V and J genes are TRBV11-2 and TRBJ2-5; D gene ambiguous. The CDR3 spans 13 residues. Per the germline V gene, CDR1 is SGHAT and CDR2 is FQNNGV. CDR3 protein: CASFPIQLETQYF. For the CDR3, the DNA is TGTGCCAGCTTCCCTATTCAATTGGAGACACAGTACTTC.

The chain recombines TRBV7-9 with TRBJ2-6; D uncertain. The CDR3 is made up of 15 amino acids. V lost 4 bases to trimming and J lost 2 bases, with 9 bases between them. The V gene's germline CDR1 is SEHNR and CDR2 FQNEAQ (reference sequence). DNA of the CDR3: TGTGCCAGCAGCTGGGTTGTCCCTGGGGCCAACGTCCTGACTTTC. Translated, it gives CASSWVVPGANVLTF. The full variable domain, rest sourced from reference TRBV7-9 and TRBJ2-6, is DTGVSQNPRHKITKRGQNVTFRCDPISEHNRLYWYRQTLGQGPEFLTYFQNEAQLEKSRLLSDRFSAERPKGSFSTLEIQRTEQGDSAMYLCASSWVVPGANVLTFGAGSRLTVL.

The chain is built from TRBV11-2 and TRBJ2-7, with D possibly being TRBD2 (5 bases). This CDR3 contains 17 residues. Trimming removed 6 bases from V and 6 bases from J, with 27 bases in between. Germline-derived CDR1 and CDR2 are SGHAT and FQNNGV. CDR3 nucleotides: TGTGCCAGCAGTTTTCAGTGGTCCGGGATGGGCATGGCCGAGCAGTACTTC. Translation: CASSFQWSGMGMAEQYF.

As to this clonotype: A junction end diverges from the germline sequence, so it may reflect a read error. The chain combines TRBV5-4 with TRBJ1-1; possibly TRBD1 for D (5 bases). The CDR3 covers 16 residues. Germline V gives CDR1 SGHNT, CDR2 YYREEE (reference sequence). CDR3 in amino acids: CASSLDKPRGNTEAFF. DNA for the CDR3: TGTGCCAGTAGCTTGGATAAACCGAGGGGGAACACTGAAGCTTTCTTT.

This clonotype was picked up one time. The rearrangement links TRBV7-9 to TRBJ2-1; TRBD1 matches at 7 bases. V shed 3 bases and J 0 bases; nucleotides not matched to a gene: 2. Germline V gene lookup returns CDR1 SEHNR and CDR2 FQNEAQ (reference sequence). The CDR3 is made up of 15 amino acids. CDR3 in amino acids: CASSLTGSSYNEQFF. The CDR3 region has the DNA TGTGCCAGCAGCTTGACAGGGAGCTCCTACAATGAGCAGTTCTTC.

Worth noting for this clonotype: The junction differs from germline at one of its ends, possibly a read error. The chain uses TRBV28 and TRBJ2-7; D ambiguous. Germline CDR1 is MDHEN and CDR2 is SYDVKM. There are 15 residues in the CDR3. The CDR3 sequence is CTSSPTRQRGYEQYF. CDR3 bases: TGTACCAGCAGCCCGACGAGGCAAAGAGGTTACGAGCAGTACTTC.

Here the CDR3 DNA reads TGTGCCAGCATGCCGGACATGAGCTCCTACGAGCAGTACTTC. The encoded protein is CASMPDMSSYEQYF. The chain recombines TRBV6-5 with TRBJ2-7; maybe TRBD1 (5 bases). CDR3 length equals 14 residues. Germline CDR1 is MNHEY and CDR2 is SVGAGI. V shed 7 bases and J shed 0 bases, with 13 bases lying between them.

This clonotype appeared many times. The chain links TRBV12-3 or TRBV12-4 to TRBJ2-5; 10 nucleotides match TRBD2. This CDR3 has 14 amino acids. The V segment lost 4 bases and the J segment 5 bases; nucleotides outside the gene matches: 4. The CDR3: CASSSPAGGETQYF. Here the CDR3 DNA reads TGTGCCAGCAGTTCACCAGCGGGAGGGGAGACCCAGTACTTC.

As regards this clonotype: Since no conserved phenylalanine or tryptophan closes the CDR3, a read error is the likely cause. The J gene is TRBJ1-6, the V gene TRBV4-2; D is uncertain. This CDR3 is built from 17 residues. Germline V gene sequence: CDR1 LGHNA, CDR2 YNFKEQ. Trimming pared 4 bases from V and 0 bases from J, leaving 13 bases between. The CDR3 nucleotides are TGTGCCAGCAGCCCCCGCGGAGGTGGCTCCTATAATTCACCCCTCCACTTG. Translation: CASSPRGGGSYNSPLHL.

The V gene is TRBV11-3, the J gene TRBJ2-1, with D perhaps matching TRBD1 or TRBD2 (6 bases each). Germline V gene data show CDR1 as SGHNT and CDR2 as YENEEA. The length of the CDR3 is 16 residues. DNA of the CDR3: TGTGTCAACAGCTTAGGAGCGGGCAGGGGCACGGATGAGCAGTTCTTC. This codes for CVNSLGAGRGTDEQFF.

Remarks on this clonotype: A much more abundant neighbour one base away suggests this may be a read error. V usage is TRBV29-1 and J usage is TRBJ1-6, with TRBD1 matching over 9 bases. This CDR3 contains 13 residues. Germline values: CDR1 SQVTM, CDR2 ANQGSEA. The CDR3 region is CSVRDRANSPFHF. DNA of the CDR3: TGCAGCGTTCGGGACAGGGCTAATTCACCCTTCCACTTT.

This clonotype occurred many times. The CDR3 is CASSSRQGRYKNIQYF. In DNA form, the CDR3 reads TGTGCCAGCAGCAGCAGACAGGGACGATACAAAAACATTCAGTACTTC. The chain joins TRBV11-1 to TRBJ2-4; 7 nucleotides match TRBD1. Looked up from germline, CDR1 is SGHAT and CDR2 is FQDESV (reference sequence). The CDR3 consists of 16 residues. V gave up 5 bases and J gave up 3 bases; unmatched junction bases: 10.

A word on this clonotype: The final CDR3 position lacks the conserved phenylalanine or tryptophan, pointing to a likely read error. The chain links TRBV29-1 to TRBJ2-5, with D tentatively TRBD1 (5 bases). Germline V gene lookup returns CDR1 SQVTM and CDR2 ANQGSEA. This CDR3 region has 13 residues. CDR3 DNA: TGCAGCGTTGAAGGCAGGGCCCTAAAGACTCAGTACTTA. Protein sequence: CSVEGRALKTQYL.

Concerning this clonotype: A much larger clone lies one base from this, so it may be a read error. This chain uses TRBV6-6 with TRBJ2-3; TRBD2 is a possible D gene (5 bases). V gave up 0 bases and J gave up 1 base, with 11 bases separating them. This CDR3 comprises 16 residues. Per the germline V gene, CDR1 is MNHNY and CDR2 is SVGAGI (reference sequence). CDR3 coding DNA: TGTGCCAGCAGTTACTCTTTAGTCGGGGGCACAGATACGCAGTATTTT. This sequence encodes CASSYSLVGGTDTQYF.

Comment on this clonotype: Possible read error: a much larger clone is one base away. The chain combines TRBV5-5 with TRBJ1-6; D not certain. Per the germline V gene, CDR1 is SGHKS and CDR2 is YYEKEE (reference sequence). The CDR3 length is 12 residues. The CDR3 sequence is CASTRGNSPRHF. As DNA, the CDR3 is TGTGCCAGCACCCGCGGTAATTCACCCCGCCACTTT.

There are a few counts of this clonotype. V gene TRBV7-9 combines with J gene TRBJ1-6, with 8 bases lining up with TRBD1. Trimming cost V 5 bases and J 13 bases; bases outside gene matches: 13. The CDR3 is made up of 15 amino acids. The germline CDR1 and CDR2 sequences are SEHNR and FQNEAQ (reference sequence). The CDR3 DNA is TGTGCCAGCAGCCCCCTGGGCAGGGGGCTCTATCCCCTCCACTTT. Its protein is CASSPLGRGLYPLHF.

This clonotype was observed a single time. A read error may be the cause here, since a much bigger clone is one base away. The rearrangement links TRBV28 to TRBJ2-3; 7 bases agree with TRBD2. Germline V CDR1 and CDR2: MDHEN, SYDVKM. The CDR3 covers 15 residues. Trimming removed 9 bases from V and 3 bases from J; junction bases left unmatched: 12. The CDR3 region has the DNA TGTGCCAGGACTCCAAGCACGGGAGGAACAGATACGCAGTATTTT. It specifies CARTPSTGGTDTQYF.

This chain joins TRBV6-5 and TRBJ1-2, with TRBD1 as a possible D gene (6 bases). Trimming took 6 bases from V and 5 from J, leaving 28 bases between them. The CDR3 covers 18 residues. Germline V gene data show CDR1 as MNHEY and CDR2 as SVGAGI. CDR3: CASRPTPQTGDGKYGYTF. The CDR3 DNA is TGTGCCAGCAGACCAACTCCCCAGACAGGCGACGGAAAGTATGGCTACACCTTC.

Many counts were recorded for this clonotype. The gene calls are TRBV7-9 and TRBJ2-5; D gene ambiguous. The CDR3 is made up of 13 amino acids. V dropped 0 bases and J dropped 5 bases, with 7 bases sitting between them. Germline CDR1 and CDR2: SEHNR and FQNEAQ (reference sequence). The DNA for the CDR3 is TGTGCCAGCAGCTTAGCTAGCTCGGAGACCCAGTACTTC. Its protein product is CASSLASSETQYF. Full variable domain (outside the CDR3, taken from reference TRBV7-9 and TRBJ2-5): DTGVSQNPRHKITKRGQNVTFRCDPISEHNRLYWYRQTLGQGPEFLTYFQNEAQLEKSRLLSDRFSAERPKGSFSTLEIQRTEQGDSAMYLCASSLASSETQYFGPGTRLLVL.

This clonotype was observed many times. The chain has TRBV6-1 and TRBJ2-1; TRBD1 matches 7 bases. V shed 6 bases, J shed 7 bases, and the junction held 6 bases outside the gene matches. The CDR3 is 13 amino acids. Germline values: CDR1 MNHNS, CDR2 SASEGT. Here the CDR3 DNA reads TGTGCCAGCAGCCAATACAGGGGTAATGAGCAGTTCTTC. Translating it yields CASSQYRGNEQFF.

This clonotype was picked up one time. The genes are TRBV11-2 and TRBJ1-3; weak D call: TRBD1 (5 bases). Germline values: CDR1 SGHAT, CDR2 FQNNGV. This CDR3 has 14 residues. V shed 5 bases and J shed 5 bases, with 13 bases lying between them. The CDR3 DNA reads TGTGCCAGCAGCCCACAGGTCTCCAGAAACACCATATATTTT. Encoded protein: CASSPQVSRNTIYF.

The chain combines TRBV28 with TRBJ1-2; 11 bases map to TRBD1. Germline V gene sequence: CDR1 MDHEN, CDR2 SYDVKM. This CDR3 contains 17 residues. After removal of 5 bases from V and 4 bases from J, the junction contained 12 bases not matched to a gene. The CDR3 DNA is TGTGCCAGCAGTGGAAAACAGGGACAGGGGGAAGCCTATGGCTACACCTTC. Translating it yields CASSGKQGQGEAYGYTF.

This clonotype was counted many times. The rearrangement uses TRBV10-3 and TRBJ2-7; the D gene could be TRBD1 or TRBD2 (5 bases each). CDR3 length: 15 amino acids. The V gene's germline CDR1 is ENHRY and CDR2 SYGVKD. Trimming shortened V by 2 bases and J by 2 bases, and 13 bases separated the two germline ends. The CDR3: CAISERRDGPYEQYF. The CDR3 DNA is TGTGCCATCAGTGAGAGAAGGGACGGACCCTACGAGCAGTACTTC.

There are a few counts of this clonotype. The chain has TRBV28 and TRBJ1-2; TRBD1 might be the D (5 bases). Germline lookup yields CDR1 MDHEN and CDR2 SYDVKM. V was clipped by 4 bases and J by 7 bases, with 19 bases between them. The CDR3 runs 15 residues. In DNA, the CDR3 is TGTGCCAGCAGTTACCCCGGGACCCTGGGGGGTGGCTACACCTTC. This codes for CASSYPGTLGGGYTF.

This clonotype is a singleton in its sample. A read error may produce the germline difference seen at one junction end. The chain uses TRBV6-5 and TRBJ2-5; D remains unclear. This CDR3 is built from 13 residues. Germline CDR1 MNHEY, CDR2 SVGAGI. This chain's CDR3 is CASTNRLEETQHF. CDR3 DNA sequence: TGCGCCAGCACTAATCGGCTGGAAGAGACTCAGCACTTC.

To note about this clonotype: This clone may be a read error of a much larger clone one base away. This chain connects TRBV5-8 to TRBJ2-1; D may be TRBD1 or TRBD2 (5 bases each). This CDR3 is built from 15 residues. The germline CDR1 and CDR2 sequences are SGHTS and YDEGEE. CDR3 residues: CASTRGASSYNEKFF. In nucleotides, the CDR3 is TGTGCCAGCACGCGAGGGGCCAGCTCCTACAATGAGAAGTTCTTC.